These 14 T cell receptor beta chains were all obtained from the same sample, sequenced in a study of long-term antiretroviral therapy in people with HIV. Version v3.0 of the immunoSEQ assay was performed at survey level. The data were produced by immunoSEQ multiplex PCR, yet TCRdb's version contains in-frame clones alone and is incomplete. The data contain 30,000 to 50,000 clones, 75% to 90% of them singletons. The specimen comprised unsorted PBMCs, sampled 3.1 years after starting antiretroviral therapy. The receptors stem from a woman aged 45-65 years with HIV.

V usage is TRBV16 and J usage is TRBJ1-2; D unresolved. The germline V gene has CDR1 KGHSY and CDR2 FQNENV. The CDR3 is 16 residues long. The V end lost 0 bases, the J end lost 6 bases, and 17 bases lay between the germline ends. The CDR3: CASSQSWTPEVDGYTF. The CDR3 DNA follows: TGTGCCAGCAGCCAATCTTGGACCCCGGAGGTGGATGGCTACACCTTC.

This chain links TRBV11-1 with TRBJ1-1; 12 nucleotides agree with TRBD1. V shed 4 bases and J 5 bases; nucleotides not matched to a gene: 8. CDR3 length equals 16 residues. The germline V gene has CDR1 SGHAT and CDR2 FQDESV (reference sequence). The CDR3 spells CASSSGTGGMVTEAFF. CDR3 in DNA: TGTGCCAGCAGCTCCGGGACAGGGGGCATGGTGACTGAAGCTTTCTTT.

J is TRBJ2-7 and V is TRBV9, with TRBD1 identical over 9 bases. The CDR3 contains 16 residues. The germline CDR1 and CDR2 sequences are SGDLS and YYNGEE. The V segment lost 0 bases and the J segment 6 bases; nucleotides outside the gene matches: 10. The CDR3 sequence: CASSVVPGQGRTEQYF. CDR3 coding DNA: TGTGCCAGCAGCGTAGTGCCCGGACAGGGGCGAACCGAGCAGTACTTC.

The chain recombines TRBV7-9 with TRBJ1-2, with D tentatively TRBD1 (6 bases). The V and J ends lost 5 bases and 3 bases respectively, with 16 bases between them. This CDR3 contains 15 residues. Germline CDR1 reads SEHNR; CDR2 reads FQNEAQ (reference sequence). The CDR3 region has the DNA TGTGCCAGCAGCATCCTCGGACAGATTTACTATGGCTACACCTTC. Its translation is CASSILGQIYYGYTF. The full variable domain, in which reference TRBV7-9 and TRBJ1-2 provide the parts outside the CDR3, is DTGVSQNPRHKITKRGQNVTFRCDPISEHNRLYWYRQTLGQGPEFLTYFQNEAQLEKSRLLSDRFSAERPKGSFSTLEIQRTEQGDSAMYLCASSILGQIYYGYTFGSGTRLTVV.

V usage is TRBV2 and J usage is TRBJ1-5; D is ambiguous. Germline CDR1 and CDR2: SNHLY and FYNNEI. The CDR3 has 14 residues. The V end was cut by 8 bases, the J end by 0 bases, with 11 bases between. The CDR3 bases are TGTGCCAGCCAATTTTTCAATAGCAATCAGCCCCAGCATTTT. This codes for CASQFFNSNQPQHF.

This clone was detected only a few times. This sequence joins TRBV29-1 and TRBJ1-1; D unclear. CDR1 and CDR2 from the germline V gene are SQVTM and ANQGSEA. Trimming took off 2 bases at V and 6 bases at J, with 4 bases between the two ends. The CDR3 contains 10 residues. CDR3 nucleotide sequence: TGCAGCGTTGAAAGGGCTGAAGCTTTCTTT. Translation: CSVERAEAFF.

This chain links TRBV4-1 with TRBJ2-7, with D possibly TRBD1 on 6 matching bases. Germline V gene sequence: CDR1 MGHRA, CDR2 YSYEKL. The CDR3 runs 13 residues. Trimming took 4 bases from V and 10 from J, leaving 17 bases between them. The CDR3 here is CASSPWGTQGQYF. The CDR3 DNA is TGCGCCAGCAGCCCATGGGGGACACAGGGACAGTACTTC.

This clone appeared a few times. J is TRBJ1-2 and V is TRBV10-1; D possibly corresponds to TRBD1 (5 bases). The CDR3 runs to 12 residues. V was shortened by 3 bases and J by 6 bases, with 8 bases between the two germline ends. Germline V gene data show CDR1 as WNHNN and CDR2 as SYGVQD (reference sequence). The CDR3 loop is CASSDGANGYTF. The CDR3 coding sequence is TGCGCCAGCAGTGACGGGGCAAATGGCTACACCTTC.

The chain is built from TRBV5-6 and TRBJ1-4; tentatively, D is TRBD1 (5 bases). Germline CDR1 is SGHDT and CDR2 is YYEEEE. Trimming stripped 1 base from V and 3 bases from J, with 10 bases between. The CDR3 covers 15 residues. The CDR3 sequence: CASSLRQGPNEKLFF. The CDR3 nucleotides read TGTGCCAGCAGCTTGAGGCAGGGTCCTAATGAAAAACTGTTTTTT.

The gene calls are TRBV15 and TRBJ2-5; possible D gene TRBD1, 6 bases. The CDR3 has 15 amino acids. Trimming stripped 1 base from V and 5 bases from J, with 14 bases between. In germline, CDR1 is LNHNV, CDR2 YYDKDF (reference sequence). In DNA form, the CDR3 reads TGTGCCACCAGCAGAGGAGACACCCAGGGGGAGACCCAGTACTTC. Translation: CATSRGDTQGETQYF.

This chain joins TRBV7-2 and TRBJ2-1; 8 bases align to TRBD1. The CDR3 has 16 amino acids. From germline, CDR1 is SGHTA and CDR2 FQGNSA. Trimming at V came to 1 base and at J to 10 bases, leaving 12 bases not matched to a gene. CDR3 sequence (DNA): TGTGCCAGCAGCTTAGGTCCCCCAGGGGGCCAGGAGGAGCAGTTCTTC. Translated, it gives CASSLGPPGGQEEQFF.

The chain joins TRBV27 to TRBJ1-2, with a weak D call TRBD1 (6 bases). The V gene lost 2 bases and the J gene lost 6 bases, with 22 bases spanning the gap. Germline-derived CDR1 and CDR2 are MNHEY and SMNVEV (reference sequence). The CDR3 covers 17 residues. The CDR3 bases are TGTGCCAGCAGTTTAGAGCACTCGCGGACAGAAAGGGATGGCTACACCTTC. The encoded protein is CASSLEHSRTERDGYTF.

The CDR3 region has the DNA TGTGCCAGCAGCCCGCTAGCGGGGGCGGGTACGCAGTATTTT. It is translated as CASSPLAGAGTQYF. The V gene is TRBV5-4, the J gene TRBJ2-3; 10 positions match TRBD2. The V and J ends lost 4 bases and 8 bases, in that order; junction bases with no gene match: 7. The CDR3 runs 14 residues. Germline CDR1 reads SGHNT; CDR2 reads YYREEE (reference sequence).

The rearrangement joins TRBV2 to TRBJ2-1; D call uncertain. Germline V gives CDR1 SNHLY, CDR2 FYNNEI. V lost 3 bases to trimming and J lost 0 bases, with 12 bases between them. This CDR3 has 16 residues. CDR3 bases: TGTGCCAGCAGTGATTCCAGCTTGGGCTCCTACAATGAGCAGTTCTTC. It codes for CASSDSSLGSYNEQFF.